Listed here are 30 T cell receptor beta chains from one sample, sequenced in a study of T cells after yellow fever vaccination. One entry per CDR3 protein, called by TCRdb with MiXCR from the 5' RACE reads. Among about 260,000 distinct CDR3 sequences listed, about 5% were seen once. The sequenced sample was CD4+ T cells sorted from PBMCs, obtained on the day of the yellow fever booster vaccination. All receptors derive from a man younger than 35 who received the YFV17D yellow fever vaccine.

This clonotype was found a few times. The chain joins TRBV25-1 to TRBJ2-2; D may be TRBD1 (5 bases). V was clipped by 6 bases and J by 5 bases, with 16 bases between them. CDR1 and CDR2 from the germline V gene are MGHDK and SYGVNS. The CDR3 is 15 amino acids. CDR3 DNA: TGTGCCAGCAGCGCCAGTCGGCAGGGAACCGGGGAGCTGTTTTTT. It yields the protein CASSASRQGTGELFF.

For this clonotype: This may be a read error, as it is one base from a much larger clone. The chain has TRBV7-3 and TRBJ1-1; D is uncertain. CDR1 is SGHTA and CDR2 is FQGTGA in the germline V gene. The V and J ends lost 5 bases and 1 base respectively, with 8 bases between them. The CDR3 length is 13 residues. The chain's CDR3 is CASSVQRNTEAFF. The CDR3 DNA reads TGTGCCAGCAGCGTACAGAGGAACACTGAAGCTTTCTTT.

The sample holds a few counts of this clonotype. CDR3 DNA sequence: TGTGCCAGCAGCTTGGGACAGGGGGTAGTTCAGCCCCAGCATTTT. It encodes CASSLGQGVVQPQHF. The V and J genes are TRBV5-6 and TRBJ1-5; the match to TRBD1 covers 9 bases. Germline CDR1 and CDR2: SGHDT and YYEEEE. The CDR3 is 15 amino acids. The V and J ends lost 0 bases and 6 bases, in that order; junction bases with no gene match: 4.

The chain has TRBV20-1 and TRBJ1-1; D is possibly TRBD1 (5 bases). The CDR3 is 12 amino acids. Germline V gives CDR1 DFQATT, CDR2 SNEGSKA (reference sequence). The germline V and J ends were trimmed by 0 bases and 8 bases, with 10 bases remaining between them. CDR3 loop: CSAREGENEAFF. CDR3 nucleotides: TGCAGTGCTAGAGAAGGGGAGAACGAAGCTTTCTTT.

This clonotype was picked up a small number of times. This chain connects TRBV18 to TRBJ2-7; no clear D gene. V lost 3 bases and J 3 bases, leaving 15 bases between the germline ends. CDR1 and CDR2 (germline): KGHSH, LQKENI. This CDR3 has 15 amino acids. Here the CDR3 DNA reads TGTGCCAGCTCACCGGGTTGGGGTCGAGTCTACGAGCAGTACTTC. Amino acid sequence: CASSPGWGRVYEQYF.

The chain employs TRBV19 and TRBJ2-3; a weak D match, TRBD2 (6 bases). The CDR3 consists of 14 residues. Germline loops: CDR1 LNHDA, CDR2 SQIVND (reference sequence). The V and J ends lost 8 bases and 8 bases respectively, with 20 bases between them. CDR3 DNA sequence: TGTGCCAGTGGATCGCTGGGGGGAATAGGTACGCAGTATTTT. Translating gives CASGSLGGIGTQYF.

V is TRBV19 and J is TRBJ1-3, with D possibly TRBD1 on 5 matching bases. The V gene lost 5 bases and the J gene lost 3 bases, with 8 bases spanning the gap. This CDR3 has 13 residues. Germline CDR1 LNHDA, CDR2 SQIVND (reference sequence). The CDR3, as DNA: TGTGCCAGTAGTCGCAGGGTTGGAAACACCATATATTTT. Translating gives CASSRRVGNTIYF.

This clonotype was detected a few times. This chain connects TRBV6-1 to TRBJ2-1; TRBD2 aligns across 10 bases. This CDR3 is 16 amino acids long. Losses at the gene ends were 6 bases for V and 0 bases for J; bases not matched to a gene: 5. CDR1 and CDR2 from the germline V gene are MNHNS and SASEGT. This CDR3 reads CASRHERGGSYNEQFF. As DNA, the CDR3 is TGTGCCAGCAGGCACGAGCGGGGGGGCTCCTACAATGAGCAGTTCTTC.

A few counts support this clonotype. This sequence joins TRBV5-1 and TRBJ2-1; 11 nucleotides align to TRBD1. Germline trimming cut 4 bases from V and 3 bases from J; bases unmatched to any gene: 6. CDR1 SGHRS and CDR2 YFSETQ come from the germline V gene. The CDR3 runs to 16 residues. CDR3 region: CASSRQGQGDYNEQFF. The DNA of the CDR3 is TGCGCCAGCAGCCGACAGGGACAGGGGGACTACAATGAGCAGTTCTTC.

The CDR3 reads CASSLGRAARFTDTQYF. The CDR3, as DNA: TGTGCCAGCAGCTTAGGCAGGGCGGCCCGCTTCACAGATACGCAGTATTTT. The V and J genes are TRBV11-2 and TRBJ2-3, with D maybe TRBD1 (5 bases). Per the germline V gene, CDR1 is SGHAT and CDR2 is FQNNGV. V was clipped by 1 base and J by 2 bases, with 16 bases between them. This CDR3 is 17 amino acids long.

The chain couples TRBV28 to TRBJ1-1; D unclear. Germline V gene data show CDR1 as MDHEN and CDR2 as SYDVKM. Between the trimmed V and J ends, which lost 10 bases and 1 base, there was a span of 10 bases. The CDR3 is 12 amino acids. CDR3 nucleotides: TGTGCCACCTTCCACGGGAACACTGAAGCTTTCTTT. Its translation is CATFHGNTEAFF.

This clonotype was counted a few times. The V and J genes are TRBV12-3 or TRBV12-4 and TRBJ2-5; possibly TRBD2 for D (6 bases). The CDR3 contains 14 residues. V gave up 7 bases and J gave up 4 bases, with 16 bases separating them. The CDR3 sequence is CASNRRGSGETQYF. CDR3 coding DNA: TGTGCCAGCAACCGGAGGGGTTCCGGAGAGACCCAGTACTTC.

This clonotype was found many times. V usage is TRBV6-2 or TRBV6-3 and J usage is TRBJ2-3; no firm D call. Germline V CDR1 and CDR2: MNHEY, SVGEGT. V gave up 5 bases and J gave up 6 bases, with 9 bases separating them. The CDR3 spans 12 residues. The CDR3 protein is CASSPTEDTQYF. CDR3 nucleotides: TGTGCCAGCAGTCCGACGGAGGATACGCAGTATTTT.

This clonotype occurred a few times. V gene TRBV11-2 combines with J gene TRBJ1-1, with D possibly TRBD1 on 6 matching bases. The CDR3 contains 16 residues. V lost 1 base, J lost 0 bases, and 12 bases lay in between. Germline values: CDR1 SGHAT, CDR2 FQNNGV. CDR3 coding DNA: TGTGCCAGCAGCTTAGCTTACGGACAGATGAACACTGAAGCTTTCTTT. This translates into CASSLAYGQMNTEAFF.

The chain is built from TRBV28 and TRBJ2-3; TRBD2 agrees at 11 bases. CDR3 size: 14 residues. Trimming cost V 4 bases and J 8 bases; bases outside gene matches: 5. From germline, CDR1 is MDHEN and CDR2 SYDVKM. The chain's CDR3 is CASSSLAGAGTQYF. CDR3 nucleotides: TGTGCCAGCAGTTCACTAGCGGGGGCGGGTACGCAGTATTTT.

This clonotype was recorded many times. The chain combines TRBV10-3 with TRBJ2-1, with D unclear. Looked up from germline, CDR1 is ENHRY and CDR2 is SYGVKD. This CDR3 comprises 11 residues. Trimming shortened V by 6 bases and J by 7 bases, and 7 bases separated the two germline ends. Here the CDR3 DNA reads TGTGCCATCAGACAGAGTAATGAGCAGTTCTTC. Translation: CAIRQSNEQFF.

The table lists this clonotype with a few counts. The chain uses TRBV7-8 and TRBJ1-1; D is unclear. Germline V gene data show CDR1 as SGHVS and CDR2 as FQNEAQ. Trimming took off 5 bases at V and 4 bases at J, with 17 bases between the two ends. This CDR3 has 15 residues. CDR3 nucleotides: TGTGCCAGCAGCCCCCACAGCGGGGTGAGCACTGAAGCTTTCTTT. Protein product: CASSPHSGVSTEAFF.

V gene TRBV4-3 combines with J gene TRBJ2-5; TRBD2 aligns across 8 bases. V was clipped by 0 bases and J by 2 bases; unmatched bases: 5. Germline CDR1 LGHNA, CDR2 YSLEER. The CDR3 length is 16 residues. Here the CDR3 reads CASSQDPPSGQETQYF. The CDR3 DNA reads TGCGCCAGCAGCCAAGATCCCCCTAGCGGGCAAGAGACCCAGTACTTC.

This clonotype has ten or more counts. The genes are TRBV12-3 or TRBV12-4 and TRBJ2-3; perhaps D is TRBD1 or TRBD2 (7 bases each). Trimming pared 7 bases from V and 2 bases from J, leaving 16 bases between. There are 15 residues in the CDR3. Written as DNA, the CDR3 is TGTGCCAGCACAGAGCGGGACAGATACACAGATACGCAGTATTTT. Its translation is CASTERDRYTDTQYF.

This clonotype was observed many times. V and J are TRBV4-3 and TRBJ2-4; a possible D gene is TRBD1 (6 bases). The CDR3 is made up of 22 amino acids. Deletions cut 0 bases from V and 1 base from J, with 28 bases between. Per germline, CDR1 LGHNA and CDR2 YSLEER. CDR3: CASSQDLLIGGTSSLAKNIQYF. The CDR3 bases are TGCGCCAGCAGCCAAGATTTATTGATAGGGGGTACAAGTTCGCTGGCCAAAAACATTCAGTACTTC.

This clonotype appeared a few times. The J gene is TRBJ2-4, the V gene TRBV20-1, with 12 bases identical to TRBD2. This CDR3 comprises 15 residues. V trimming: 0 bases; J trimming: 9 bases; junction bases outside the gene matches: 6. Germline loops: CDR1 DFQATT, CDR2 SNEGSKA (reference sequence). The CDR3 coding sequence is TGCAGTGCTAGAGAGAGGACTAGCGGGGTGGGCATTCAGTACTTC. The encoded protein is CSARERTSGVGIQYF.

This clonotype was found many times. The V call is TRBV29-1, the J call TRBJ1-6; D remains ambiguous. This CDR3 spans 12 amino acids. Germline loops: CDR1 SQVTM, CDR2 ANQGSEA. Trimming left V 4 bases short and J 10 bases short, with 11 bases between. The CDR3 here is CSVGEGHSPLHF. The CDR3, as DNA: TGCAGCGTTGGGGAAGGGCACTCACCCCTCCACTTT.

As DNA, the CDR3 is TGTGCCTGGACTGGGGGGGGAACTGAAGCTTTCTTT. Its protein product is CAWTGGGTEAFF. The V call is TRBV30, the J call TRBJ1-1, with D perhaps TRBD1 (5 bases). The germline V gene encodes CDR1 GTSNPN and CDR2 SVGIG (reference sequence). The CDR3 runs 12 residues. Trimming stripped 4 bases from V and 5 bases from J, with 11 bases between. Using reference TRBV30 and TRBJ1-1 for the parts outside the CDR3, the full variable domain is SQTIHQWPATLVQPVGSPLSLECTVEGTSNPNLYWYRQAAGRGLQLLFYSVGIGQISSEVPQNLSASRPQDRQFILSSKKLLLSDSGFYLCAWTGGGTEAFFGQGTRLTVV.

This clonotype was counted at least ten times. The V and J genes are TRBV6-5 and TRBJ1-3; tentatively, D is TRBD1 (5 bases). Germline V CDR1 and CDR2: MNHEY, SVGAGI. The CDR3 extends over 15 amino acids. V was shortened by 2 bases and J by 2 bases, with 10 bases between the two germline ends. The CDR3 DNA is TGTGCCAGCAGTTACGGGGCGTTCCCTGGAAACACCATATATTTT. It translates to CASSYGAFPGNTIYF.

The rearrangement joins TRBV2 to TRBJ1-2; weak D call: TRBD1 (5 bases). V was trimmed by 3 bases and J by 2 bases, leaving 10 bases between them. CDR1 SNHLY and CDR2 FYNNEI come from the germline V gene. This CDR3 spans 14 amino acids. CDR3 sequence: CASSESQANYGYTF. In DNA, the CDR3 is TGTGCCAGCAGTGAGTCACAGGCGAACTATGGCTACACCTTC. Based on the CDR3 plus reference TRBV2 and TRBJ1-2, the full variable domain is EPEVTQTPSHQVTQMGQEVILRCVPISNHLYFYWYRQILGQKVEFLVSFYNNEISEKSEIFDDQFSVERPDGSNFTLKIRSTKLEDSAMYFCASSESQANYGYTFGSGTRLTVV.

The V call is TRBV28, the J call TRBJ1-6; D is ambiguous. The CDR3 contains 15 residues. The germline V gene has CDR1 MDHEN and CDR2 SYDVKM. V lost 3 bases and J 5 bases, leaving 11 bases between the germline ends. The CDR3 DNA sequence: TGTGCCAGCAGTTTTTTACAGTGGGATAATTCACCCCTCCACTTT. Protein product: CASSFLQWDNSPLHF.

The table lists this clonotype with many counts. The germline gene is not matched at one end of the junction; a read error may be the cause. This CDR3 is CATSAGVADTQYF. The CDR3 nucleotides are TGTGCCACCAGCGCGGGGGTAGCAGATACGCAGTATTTT. The chain links TRBV7-7 to TRBJ2-3, with 7 bases fitting TRBD2. This CDR3 contains 13 residues. Germline values: CDR1 SSHAT, CDR2 FNYEAQ (reference sequence).

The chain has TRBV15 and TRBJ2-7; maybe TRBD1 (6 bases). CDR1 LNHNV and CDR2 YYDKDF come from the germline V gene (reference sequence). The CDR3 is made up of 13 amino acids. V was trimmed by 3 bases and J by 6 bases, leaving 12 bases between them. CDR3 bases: TGTGCCACCAGCAGTGCTAGCAGGGGCGAGCAGTACTTC. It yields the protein CATSSASRGEQYF. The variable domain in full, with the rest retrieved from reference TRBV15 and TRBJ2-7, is DAMVIQNPRYQVTQFGKPVTLSCSQTLNHNVMYWYQQKSSQAPKLLFHYYDKDFNNEADTPDNFQSRRPNTSFCFLDIRSPGLGDTAMYLCATSSASRGEQYFGPGTRLTVT.

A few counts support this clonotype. DNA of the CDR3: TGTGCCAGCAAAAGTTCGGGACTAGCGGGGTCCCCCCCAGATACGCAGTATTTT. Translation gives CASKSSGLAGSPPDTQYF. The chain carries TRBV5-6 and TRBJ2-3; 13 bases fit TRBD2. The germline V gene encodes CDR1 SGHDT and CDR2 YYEEEE. This CDR3 has 18 amino acids. After removal of 6 bases from V and 4 bases from J, the junction contained 14 bases not matched to a gene.

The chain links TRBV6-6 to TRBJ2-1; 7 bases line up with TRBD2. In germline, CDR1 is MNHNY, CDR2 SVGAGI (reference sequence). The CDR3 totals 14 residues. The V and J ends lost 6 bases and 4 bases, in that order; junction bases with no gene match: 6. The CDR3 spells CASRPGRGYNEQFF. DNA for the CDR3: TGTGCCAGCAGACCCGGGCGGGGGTACAATGAGCAGTTCTTC.